These 24 T cell receptor beta chains came from one sample sequenced in a study of shared clonotypes between healthy human individuals. The repertoire was sequenced with immunoSEQ multiplex PCR; TCRdb's copy has only in-frame clones and lacks some. In the table there are some 660,000 clones, around 73% of which are singletons. Material: memory CD4+ T cells sorted from blood. The sample's subset: CD45RA-negative fraction. The receptors were gathered from a woman under 40 in good health.

This rearrangement joins TRBV5-1 to TRBJ2-5; 7 bases align to TRBD2. CDR3 length: 15 residues. Germline CDR1 is SGHRS and CDR2 is YFSETQ. V dropped 1 base and J dropped 5; count of bases not matched to a gene: 8. The CDR3 nucleotides read TGCGCCAGCAGCTTGATCGGGGGAGGGCGGGAGACCCAGTACTTC. It translates to CASSLIGGGRETQYF.

The J gene is TRBJ2-3, the V gene TRBV28; 8 bases map to TRBD1. Germline CDR1 is MDHEN and CDR2 is SYDVKM. J was trimmed by 3 bases and V by 3 bases; bases with no gene match: 17. The CDR3 is 19 residues long. The CDR3 region has the DNA TGTGCCAGCAGTTTTCCCTTCGCGCTTACAGGGGGTAGTACAGATACGCAGTATTTT. Translating it yields CASSFPFALTGGSTDTQYF. Variable domain in full (rest from reference TRBV28 and TRBJ2-3): DVKVTQSSRYLVKRTGEKVFLECVQDMDHENMFWYRQDPGLGLRLIYFSYDVKMKEKGDIPEGYSVSREKKERFSLILESASTNQTSMYLCASSFPFALTGGSTDTQYFGPGTRLTVL.

Written as DNA, the CDR3 is TGTGCCAGCAGCCAAGTTGGAGGACTAGCGGCCTACAATGAGCAGTTCTTC. Amino acid sequence: CASSQVGGLAAYNEQFF. The chain has TRBV4-2 and TRBJ2-1, with 10 bases aligning to TRBD2. V shed 1 base, J shed 2 bases, and the junction held 5 bases outside the gene matches. The germline gives CDR1 LGHNA, CDR2 YNFKEQ. The CDR3 is 17 amino acids.

A few counts support this clone. This chain links TRBV5-4 with TRBJ2-2; 7 bases agree with TRBD2. The CDR3 totals 17 residues. V dropped 4 bases and J dropped 4; count of bases not matched to a gene: 13. CDR1 is SGHNT and CDR2 is YYREEE in the germline V gene (reference sequence). The CDR3 sequence is CASSRGGARQGTGELFF. In nucleotides, the CDR3 is TGTGCCAGCAGCCGCGGGGGAGCTCGCCAGGGCACCGGGGAGCTGTTTTTT.

This clone appeared once. This rearrangement joins TRBV19 to TRBJ2-7; possible D gene TRBD2, 5 bases. Trimming left V 0 bases short and J 6 bases short, with 12 bases between. Germline-derived CDR1 and CDR2 are LNHDA and SQIVND (reference sequence). CDR3 length equals 14 residues. The CDR3 spells CASSIEGTRTEQYF. As DNA, the CDR3 is TGTGCCAGTAGTATAGAGGGCACTAGGACCGAGCAGTACTTC.

This clone was counted once. The J gene is TRBJ2-1, the V gene TRBV20-1; tentatively, D is TRBD1 or TRBD2 (5 bases each). Germline CDR1 and CDR2: DFQATT and SNEGSKA (reference sequence). The V end was cut by 5 bases, the J end by 12 bases, with 14 bases between. CDR3 length: 11 residues. The DNA of the CDR3 is TGCAGTGCTGACCCTCGGGGACGGCAGTTCTTC. It yields the protein CSADPRGRQFF.

The J gene is TRBJ2-1, the V gene TRBV19; D not certain. The CDR3 length is 14 residues. V lost 3 bases and J 5 bases, leaving 11 bases between the germline ends. CDR1 LNHDA and CDR2 SQIVND come from the germline V gene (reference sequence). DNA for the CDR3: TGTGCCAGTAGTATGCTTATAGATAACAATGAGCAGTTCTTC. It is translated as CASSMLIDNNEQFF.

This clone was detected once. V gene TRBV28 combines with J gene TRBJ2-5; D is possibly TRBD1 or TRBD2 (5 bases each). CDR3 length: 16 amino acids. Germline CDR1 MDHEN, CDR2 SYDVKM. Between the trimmed V and J ends, which lost 4 bases and 3 bases, there was a span of 18 bases. The CDR3 reads CASSSHDGGSKETQYF. As DNA, the CDR3 is TGTGCCAGCAGTTCGCACGATGGGGGTTCGAAAGAGACCCAGTACTTC.

The CDR3 loop reads CASSPPSGAEKLFF. The CDR3 region has the DNA TGTGCCAGCTCACCACCTTCAGGGGCAGAAAAACTGTTTTTT. The gene calls are TRBV18 and TRBJ1-4, with D tentatively TRBD1 (6 bases). V was clipped by 0 bases and J by 8 bases, with 10 bases between them. The CDR3 extends over 14 amino acids. Per the germline V gene, CDR1 is KGHSH and CDR2 is LQKENI.

The rearrangement links TRBV20-1 to TRBJ2-7; D is unclear. Trimming removed 7 bases from V and 2 bases from J, with 6 bases in between. The CDR3 length is 10 residues. The germline V gene encodes CDR1 DFQATT and CDR2 SNEGSKA (reference sequence). CDR3 loop: CSGSPYEQYF. CDR3 nucleotide sequence: TGCAGTGGATCGCCCTACGAGCAGTACTTC.

The chain links TRBV6-4 to TRBJ2-7, with TRBD1 identical over 8 bases. The germline V gene encodes CDR1 MRHNA and CDR2 SNTAGT. After removal of 4 bases from V and 1 base from J, the junction contained 6 bases not matched to a gene. The CDR3 is 15 residues long. CDR3 in amino acids: CASSAGTGPSYEQYF. CDR3 nucleotide sequence: TGTGCCAGCAGTGCCGGGACAGGCCCTTCCTACGAGCAGTACTTC.

Comments on this clone: In the same sample, other DNA sequences code for this CDR3. CDR3 coding DNA: TGCGCCAGCAGCTTGGGCCAACCAAATCAGCCCCAGCATTTT. It yields the protein CASSLGQPNQPQHF. V usage is TRBV5-1 and J usage is TRBJ1-5; D is uncertain. The CDR3 length is 14 residues. The V end lost 0 bases, the J end lost 4 bases, and 8 bases lay between the germline ends. The germline CDR1 and CDR2 sequences are SGHRS and YFSETQ.

The rearrangement uses TRBV4-2 and TRBJ2-7; D perhaps matches TRBD2 (5 bases). Germline V gene sequence: CDR1 LGHNA, CDR2 YNFKEQ. Trimming removed 4 bases from V and 12 bases from J, with 19 bases in between. The CDR3 length is 13 residues. The chain's CDR3 is CASSRPDGDDVYF. The CDR3 DNA reads TGTGCCAGCAGCCGGCCCGACGGGGATGACGTGTACTTC.

This sequence joins TRBV6-6 and TRBJ2-1; D not certain. CDR1 is MNHNY, CDR2 SVGAGI, per germline (reference sequence). V was pared by 8 bases and J by 0 bases, with 14 bases between. The CDR3 totals 15 residues. In DNA, the CDR3 is TGTGCCAGCGGGGTTGCAGGATCCTCCTACAATGAGCAGTTCTTC. Its protein is CASGVAGSSYNEQFF.

The rearrangement links TRBV5-5 to TRBJ1-2; D ambiguous. The CDR3 loop spans 12 amino acids. Trimming cost V 2 bases and J 4 bases, with 6 bases left between them. The germline CDR1 and CDR2 sequences are SGHKS and YYEKEE (reference sequence). The CDR3 sequence is CASSFDGYGYTF. DNA of the CDR3: TGTGCCAGCAGCTTTGACGGCTATGGCTACACCTTC.

The rearrangement joins TRBV9 to TRBJ1-5, with D perhaps TRBD1 (6 bases). V lost 0 bases to trimming and J lost 3 bases, with 16 bases between them. Germline CDR1 is SGDLS and CDR2 is YYNGEE. This CDR3 contains 17 residues. This CDR3 is CASSVAWEEGDNQPQHF. The DNA of the CDR3 is TGTGCCAGCAGCGTAGCTTGGGAAGAGGGGGACAATCAGCCCCAGCATTTT.

The chain carries TRBV7-2 and TRBJ2-2; D is possibly TRBD2 (6 bases). In germline, CDR1 is SGHTA, CDR2 FQGNSA. Trimming shortened V by 5 bases and J by 0 bases, and 13 bases separated the two germline ends. CDR3 size: 16 residues. The CDR3 loop reads CASSSPAGSNTGELFF. The DNA of the CDR3 is TGTGCCAGCAGCAGTCCAGCGGGCTCGAACACCGGGGAGCTGTTTTTT.

The chain has TRBV7-2 and TRBJ2-7; the D is unclear. V lost 4 bases and J 6 bases, leaving 16 bases between the germline ends. CDR1 SGHTA and CDR2 FQGNSA come from the germline V gene. CDR3 length: 14 residues. As DNA, the CDR3 is TGTGCCAGCAGCTCTTACTATTCTAACGGCGAGCAGTACTTC. Its translation is CASSSYYSNGEQYF.

The chain employs TRBV30 and TRBJ1-3; no clear D. This CDR3 comprises 14 residues. V was pared by 3 bases and J by 0 bases, with 9 bases between. From germline, CDR1 is GTSNPN and CDR2 SVGIG (reference sequence). The CDR3 region is CAWRKDPSGNTIYF. In nucleotides, the CDR3 is TGTGCCTGGAGGAAGGATCCCTCTGGAAACACCATATATTTT.

The chain carries TRBV9 and TRBJ2-2, with no clear D. This CDR3 region has 13 residues. V gave up 5 bases and J gave up 1 base, with 6 bases separating them. The germline gives CDR1 SGDLS, CDR2 YYNGEE. The chain's CDR3 is CASSTVNTGELFF. The CDR3 DNA sequence: TGTGCCAGCAGTACAGTGAACACCGGGGAGCTGTTTTTT.

This chain uses TRBV21-1 with TRBJ2-1; the table gives TRBD2 as D, unverified against the DNA. TRBV21-1 is tagged as a pseudogene. The CDR3 length is 20 residues. CDR3 region: CASEAGQGGLAGARYNEQFF. The CDR3 region has the DNA TGTGCCAGCGAGGCCGGGCAGGGGGGACTAGCGGGAGCAAGATACAATGAGCAGTTCTTC.

The rearrangement uses TRBV2 and TRBJ2-5; 8 bases are a match to TRBD2. V trimming: 6 bases; J trimming: 1 base; junction bases outside the gene matches: 13. Germline values: CDR1 SNHLY, CDR2 FYNNEI. CDR3 size: 17 residues. The CDR3 region is CASRRVTGGVFQETQYF. CDR3 DNA sequence: TGTGCCAGCAGACGCGTGACGGGAGGGGTTTTCCAAGAGACCCAGTACTTC.

This rearrangement joins TRBV20-1 to TRBJ2-3; no clear D gene. Germline-derived CDR1 and CDR2 are DFQATT and SNEGSKA (reference sequence). CDR3 length equals 11 residues. The V end was cut by 5 bases, the J end by 3 bases, with 6 bases between. CDR3 region: CSAGRTDTQYF. The CDR3, as DNA: TGCAGTGCTGGACGGACAGATACGCAGTATTTT.

The table lists this clone with a few counts. J is TRBJ2-3 and V is TRBV4-1, with 16 positions matching TRBD2. Germline V gene lookup returns CDR1 MGHRA and CDR2 YSYEKL. The CDR3 is made up of 19 amino acids. The V and J ends lost 3 bases and 3 bases, in that order; junction bases with no gene match: 9. The CDR3 sequence: CASSQSGTSGRARTDTQYF. Here the CDR3 DNA reads TGCGCCAGCAGCCAGTCCGGGACTAGCGGGAGGGCCAGGACAGATACGCAGTATTTT.